The rows below give T cell receptor beta chains drawn from one sample of a study of blood T cell repertoires in COVID-19. Using immunoSEQ multiplex PCR, the repertoire was profiled, and TCRdb retains in-frame clones only, with some absent. Of some 350,000 clones detected, 90% appear once; the ten largest clones hold about 6.5%. The sample was peripheral blood. All receptors come from a man younger than 35 with active or convalescent COVID-19. Both conserved end residues are part of each CDR3. Each record gives: D gene, clone size, J gene, V gene, CDR3 DNA, CDR3 protein. A D gene is named only where the DNA matches it firmly. Rows give clone size only sometimes, using once, few, many, or a class for an expanded clone.

D gene: TRBD1
clone size: NA
J gene: TRBJ1-2
V gene: TRBV28
CDR3 DNA: TGTGCCAGCAGTTCGCTTTTGGACAGGGCCATCTCGGGTGGCTACACCTTC
CDR3 protein: CASSSLLDRAISGGYTF

D gene: TRBD2
clone size: NA
J gene: TRBJ2-2
V gene: TRBV9
CDR3 DNA: TGTGCCAGCAGCGTAGGGCCTAGCGGCGGGACGAACACCGGGGAGCTGTTTTTT
CDR3 protein: CASSVGPSGGTNTGELFF

D gene: TRBD2
clone size: NA
J gene: TRBJ2-3
V gene: TRBV4-3
CDR3 DNA: TGCGCCAGCAGCCCGTTGGGTAGCGGGACAGATACGCAGTATTTT
CDR3 protein: CASSPLGSGTDTQYF

D gene: NA
clone size: NA
J gene: TRBJ2-7
V gene: TRBV7-2
CDR3 DNA: TGTGCCAGCAGCCCCACAAGGGAGGAGGCATCCTACGAGCAGTACTTC
CDR3 protein: CASSPTREEASYEQYF

D gene: NA
clone size: NA
J gene: TRBJ1-2
V gene: TRBV4-1
CDR3 DNA: TGCGCCAGCAGCCAAGCGCAGGGTAATGGCTACACCTTC
CDR3 protein: CASSQAQGNGYTF

D gene: TRBD1
clone size: once
J gene: TRBJ1-2
V gene: TRBV18
CDR3 DNA: TGTGCCAGCTCACCAACGACAGGGGGCGAGGGCTATGGCTACACCTTC
CDR3 protein: CASSPTTGGEGYGYTF

D gene: NA
clone size: few
J gene: TRBJ1-1
V gene: TRBV19
CDR3 DNA: TGTGCCAGCGTCGGTGGGGCAGGGTACTTCCTGAGCACTGAAGCTTTCTTT
CDR3 protein: CASVGGAGYFLSTEAFF

D gene: TRBD1
clone size: NA
J gene: TRBJ2-7
V gene: TRBV18
CDR3 DNA: TGTGCCAGCTCATGGGACAGTTTAACCTACGAGCAGTACTTC
CDR3 protein: CASSWDSLTYEQYF

D gene: NA
clone size: NA
J gene: TRBJ2-5
V gene: TRBV2
CDR3 DNA: TGTGCCAGCAGTGACAGGGGTGAGAGGACCCAGTACTTC
CDR3 protein: CASSDRGERTQYF

D gene: NA
clone size: NA
J gene: TRBJ1-1
V gene: TRBV19
CDR3 DNA: TGTGCCAGTAGTACGGTTTACGGGAACACTGAAGCTTTCTTT
CDR3 protein: CASSTVYGNTEAFF

D gene: TRBD2
clone size: NA
J gene: TRBJ2-2
V gene: TRBV4-3
CDR3 DNA: TGCGCCAGCAGCCCGGGACTAGCGGGAGCCTCCGGGGAGCTGTTTTTT
CDR3 protein: CASSPGLAGASGELFF

D gene: NA
clone size: NA
J gene: TRBJ2-2
V gene: TRBV20-1
CDR3 DNA: TGCAGTGCTAGTGGCAGGGGGGCCGGGGAGCTGTTTTTT
CDR3 protein: CSASGRGAGELFF

D gene: NA
clone size: NA
J gene: TRBJ1-5
V gene: TRBV4-1
CDR3 DNA: TGCGCCAGCAGCCAAGGGGACAATAGCAATCAGCCCCAGCATTTT
CDR3 protein: CASSQGDNSNQPQHF

D gene: NA
clone size: NA
J gene: TRBJ1-2
V gene: TRBV11-2
CDR3 DNA: TGTGCCAGCAGCTTAAACGGGATTTATGGCTACACCTTC
CDR3 protein: CASSLNGIYGYTF

D gene: TRBD1
clone size: NA
J gene: TRBJ2-2
V gene: TRBV5-5
CDR3 DNA: TGTGCCAGCAGCGAGAGGGGGCGAAACACCGGGGAGCTGTTTTTT
CDR3 protein: CASSERGRNTGELFF

D gene: TRBD2
clone size: NA
J gene: TRBJ2-1
V gene: TRBV5-4
CDR3 DNA: TGTGCCAGCGGACTAGCGGGACGCAATGAGCAGTTCTTC
CDR3 protein: CASGLAGRNEQFF

D gene: TRBD1
clone size: once
J gene: TRBJ1-6
V gene: TRBV7-8
CDR3 DNA: TGTGCCAGCAGCCTGGGACAGGGGGCGCCCAATTCACCCCTCCACTTT
CDR3 protein: CASSLGQGAPNSPLHF

D gene: NA
clone size: NA
J gene: TRBJ2-7
V gene: TRBV7-9
CDR3 DNA: TGTGCCAGCAGCTTAGGTTTGAGCGAGCAGTACTTC
CDR3 protein: CASSLGLSEQYF

D gene: NA
clone size: once
J gene: TRBJ2-7
V gene: TRBV15
CDR3 DNA: TGTGCCACCAGCAGAGTAGGGGTCCGGAGCTACGAGCAGTACTTC
CDR3 protein: CATSRVGVRSYEQYF

D gene: TRBD1
clone size: NA
J gene: TRBJ1-1
V gene: TRBV7-9
CDR3 DNA: TGTGCCAGCACCCCCCGCGCGGGACAGGGGAGGGGTTTGGTCTATTTTGGCGAAGCTTTCTTT
CDR3 protein: CASTPRAGQGRGLVYFGEAFF

D gene: TRBD1
clone size: NA
J gene: TRBJ2-5
V gene: TRBV5-1
CDR3 DNA: TGCGCCAGCAGCTCTATGTCACAGGGGGCGGGTGAGACCCAGTACTTC
CDR3 protein: CASSSMSQGAGETQYF

D gene: NA
clone size: NA
J gene: TRBJ1-3
V gene: TRBV4-1
CDR3 DNA: TGCGCCAGCAGCCAATCACGCCCCGCCGGGGACACCATATATTTT
CDR3 protein: CASSQSRPAGDTIYF

D gene: TRBD1
clone size: few
J gene: TRBJ2-7
V gene: TRBV28
CDR3 DNA: TGTGCCAGCAGTAAATACAACAGGGGATCCTATTCCTACGAGCAGTACTTC
CDR3 protein: CASSKYNRGSYSYEQYF

D gene: NA
clone size: NA
J gene: TRBJ2-2
V gene: TRBV19
CDR3 DNA: TGTGCCAGTAAGGACAGTCCTTACACCGGGGAGCTGTTTTTT
CDR3 protein: CASKDSPYTGELFF

D gene: NA
clone size: NA
J gene: TRBJ1-3
V gene: TRBV4-1
CDR3 DNA: TGCGCCAGCAGCCAAGGCGAAGGGGTCGGAAACACCATATATTTT
CDR3 protein: CASSQGEGVGNTIYF

D gene: NA
clone size: once
J gene: TRBJ1-3
V gene: TRBV18
CDR3 DNA: TGTGCCAGCTCACAGGCGACAGTGAGCGCCTCTGGAAACACCATATATTTT
CDR3 protein: CASSQATVSASGNTIYF

D gene: NA
clone size: NA
J gene: TRBJ1-6
V gene: TRBV28
CDR3 DNA: TGTGCCAGCAGTGACAGGTCGAGCTCCTATAATTCACCCCTCCACTTT
CDR3 protein: CASSDRSSSYNSPLHF

D gene: TRBD1
clone size: once
J gene: TRBJ1-5
V gene: TRBV19
CDR3 DNA: TGTGCCAGTAGTATAAGGACAGGGGGCTTTCAGCCCCAGCATTTT
CDR3 protein: CASSIRTGGFQPQHF

D gene: NA
clone size: NA
J gene: TRBJ2-1
V gene: TRBV7-2
CDR3 DNA: TGTGCCAGCAGCTTAGGGCAAATCAATGAGCAGTTCTTC
CDR3 protein: CASSLGQINEQFF

D gene: NA
clone size: NA
J gene: TRBJ1-1
V gene: TRBV2
CDR3 DNA: TGTGCCAGCAGTGCTATGACTGATGAAGCTTTCTTT
CDR3 protein: CASSAMTDEAFF

D gene: NA
clone size: NA
J gene: TRBJ1-4
V gene: TRBV4-2
CDR3 DNA: TGTGCCAGCAGCCACGGGAATAATGAAAAACTGTTTTTT
CDR3 protein: CASSHGNNEKLFF

D gene: NA
clone size: NA
J gene: TRBJ2-2
V gene: TRBV9
CDR3 DNA: TGTGCCAGCAGCTTGAGAGGGGGGAACACCGGGGAGCTGTTTTTT
CDR3 protein: CASSLRGGNTGELFF

D gene: TRBD2
clone size: NA
J gene: TRBJ2-1
V gene: TRBV7-2
CDR3 DNA: TGTGCCAGCAGCTTAGATCATGCGGGGGGACTCCGGAAAGAGCAGTTCTTC
CDR3 protein: CASSLDHAGGLRKEQFF

D gene: TRBD1
clone size: NA
J gene: TRBJ2-7
V gene: TRBV3-1/TRBV3-2
CDR3 DNA: TGTGCCAGCAGCCAGACCCGAAACAGGGGTCGCTACGAGCAGTACTTC
CDR3 protein: CASSQTRNRGRYEQYF

D gene: TRBD2
clone size: NA
J gene: TRBJ2-1
V gene: TRBV24-1
CDR3 DNA: TGTGCCACCAGTGATCCCGAAGGTAGCGGGAGGCCTAAAGCCTACAATGAGCAGTTCTTC
CDR3 protein: CATSDPEGSGRPKAYNEQFF